This T cell receptor (beta chain) is from a study of blood T cell repertoires in COVID-19 (dated by TCRdb to 2018 to 2021). With respect to the entire study: The collaborator samples originated in the United States, Italy and Spain and spanned the acute and convalescent phases of COVID-19. The prospective study material was composed of cDNA or gDNA derived from T cells, B-cell-depleted T cells, or PBMCs. Subjects who had been exposed to COVID-19, were actively infected with it, or had recovered from it provided the deeply sampled blood TCRbeta repertoires that made up the dataset. The repertoires were made available in a free public database intended to serve as a resource for research on the immune response to SARS-CoV-2. Samples came from the ongoing ImmuneRACE study (first 160 participants) plus 1,254 subjects from 6 global collaborators. Nearly every sample came with metadata listing a de-identified subject ID, COVID-19 status, age in years and sex. Where available, HLA class I and class II types were obtained from metadata supplied by the sample provider rather than from assay-based typing. The study at large found these results: How much clinical and demographic metadata was included differed by source and by participant, and the metadata was provided uncurated.

Measured from the cysteine to the phenylalanine, the CDR3 is 16 residues long. This entry keeps only the CDR3 DNA: 48 bases, framed from base 1. The germline V and J ends show losses of 3 bases and 2 bases respectively, and no gene match explains 7 bases of the junction. The germline V gene encodes CDR1 LNHDA and CDR2 SQIVND (reference sequence). TCRbeta CDR3 regions were amplified from genomic DNA using the immunoSEQ Assay, a bias-controlled multiplex PCR. In the source study's methods: Within the assay, amplification of reference gene primers was used to estimate how many nucleated cells each sample contained. To quantify the absolute abundance of each unique TCRbeta CDR3 rearrangement, sequence reads were collapsed and filtered. For each sample, productive Simpson clonality was calculated as the square root of Simpson's diversity index across productive rearrangements. TCRdb mirrors the immuneACCESS table, restricted to in-frame sequences. Some clones are absent from its copies; in checked studies, under half trace to an unresolved V gene, and the reason for the others is unknown. V, J and clone size are taken as reported in that table, and D and trimming were inferred from the DNA itself. The sample records 75,000 to 95,000 clones, just under 85% of which are singletons. The ten largest clones take up 3% to 4% of the sample.

In its sample, this clone was seen once. What this receptor recognizes is not known. There are no base qualities to consult, and no much larger clone falls within one base. The collaborating institutions used their own protocols to collect whole blood in K2EDTA tubes. For TCRbeta analysis, collaborator samples were shipped as frozen whole blood, as isolated PBMCs, or as DNA extracted from either sample type. The V and J genes are TRBV19 and TRBJ2-5; 9 bases in between match TRBD2. Sequenced input: peripheral blood. The receptor's source is a man between 45 and 60 years old with acute or convalescent COVID-19. The CDR3 sequence is CASSIFGSGGQETQYF. The nucleotide sequence is given as TGTGCCAGTAGTATTTTTGGGAGCGGGGGGCAAGAGACCCAGTACTTC.